The entry below describes one TCR beta chain. Its target is unknown. Trimming stripped 4 bases from V and 0 bases from J, with 7 bases between. From germline, CDR1 is LNHDA and CDR2 SQIVND (reference sequence). The CDR3 covers 14 residues. This record belongs to a study of T cell responses to AZD1222 COVID-19 vaccine. Findings of the study overall: Seropositive at baseline were only a handful of AZD1222 recipients. Clonal diversity may have been underestimated in mostly white British donors. Of spike-specific TCRs, nearly half reportedly target regions left unmutated in variants.

Libraries were prepared by immunoSEQ multiplex PCR; TCRdb keeps only in-frame clonotypes and omits some of them. Found here are roughly 130,000 clones, 92% of them singletons; the top ten hold about 1.9%. The input for sequencing was peripheral blood, taken on day 0 of AZD1222 vaccination. This receptor was taken from an adult in good health. The chain uses TRBV19 and TRBJ1-3; no firm D call. CDR3 in amino acids: CASSKGSSGNTIYF. For the CDR3, the DNA is TGTGCCAGTAGTAAGGGAAGCTCTGGAAACACCATATATTTT.